The present entry profiles one T cell receptor (beta chain) with its context. This table comes from immunoSEQ multiplex PCR, and its TCRdb copy is limited to in-frame clones, with some not included. The sample has about 470,000 clones, 87% seen once; the top ten hold 0.7%. The germline CDR1 and CDR2 sequences are SNHLY and FYNNEI. There are 13 residues in the CDR3. Between the trimmed V and J ends, which lost 7 bases and 1 base, there was a span of 10 bases. These data belong to a study of blood T cell repertoires in COVID-19. Sequencing input: PBMCs or T cells enriched from blood (not recorded which). The chain has TRBV2 and TRBJ1-1, with D possibly being TRBD1 (5 bases). The sequence came from a woman between 18 and 30 years old who had recovered from COVID-19. The CDR3 nucleotides are TGTGCCAGCATGAGACAGTCGAACACTGAAGCTTTCTTT. Amino acids: CASMRQSNTEAFF.